Listed here is a single T cell receptor (beta chain). This sample is part of a study of blood T cells in healthy people across ages. Primers used in a second PCR of about 6 to 12 cycles were a sample-barcoded 5' primer and a J-beta primer mix. A template-switch adaptor that had 12 random nucleotides put a tag on each cDNA molecule. The study obtained at least 3 million CDR3-containing paired-end reads from every sample. MiXCR was run by TCRdb on the 5' RACE reads, yielding one entry per CDR3 protein. The table shows some 1.4 million distinct CDR3 sequences, with 40% to 50% occurring only once. The CDR3 loop spans 11 amino acids. The germline gives CDR1 SQVTM, CDR2 ANQGSEA. The germline V and J ends were trimmed by 2 bases and 7 bases, with 9 bases remaining between them.

This receptor was identified in a woman aged 18-35 years in good health. Sequences were obtained from blood. The chain combines TRBV29-1 with TRBJ2-7; D is unresolved. CDR3 in amino acids: CSVERANEQYF. CDR3 coding DNA: TGCAGCGTTGAAAGGGCGAATGAGCAGTACTTC.